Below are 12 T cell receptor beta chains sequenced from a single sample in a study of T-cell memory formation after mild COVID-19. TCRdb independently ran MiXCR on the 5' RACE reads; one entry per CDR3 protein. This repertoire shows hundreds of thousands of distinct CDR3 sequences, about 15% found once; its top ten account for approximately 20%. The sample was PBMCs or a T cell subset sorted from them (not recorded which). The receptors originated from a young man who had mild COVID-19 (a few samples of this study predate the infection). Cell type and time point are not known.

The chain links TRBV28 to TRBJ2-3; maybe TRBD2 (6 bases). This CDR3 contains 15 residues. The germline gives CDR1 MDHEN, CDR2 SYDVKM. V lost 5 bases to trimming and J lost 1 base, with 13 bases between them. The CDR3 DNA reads TGTGCCAGCAGTGCCCCTTGGGGGGGCACAGATACGCAGTATTTT. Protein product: CASSAPWGGTDTQYF.

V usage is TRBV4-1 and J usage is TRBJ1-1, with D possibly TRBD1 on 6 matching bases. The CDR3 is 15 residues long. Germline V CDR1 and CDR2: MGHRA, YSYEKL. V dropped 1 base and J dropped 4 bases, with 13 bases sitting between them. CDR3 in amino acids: CASSQGRGRVTEAFF. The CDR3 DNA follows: TGCGCCAGCAGCCAAGGTCGGGGGCGAGTCACTGAAGCTTTCTTT.

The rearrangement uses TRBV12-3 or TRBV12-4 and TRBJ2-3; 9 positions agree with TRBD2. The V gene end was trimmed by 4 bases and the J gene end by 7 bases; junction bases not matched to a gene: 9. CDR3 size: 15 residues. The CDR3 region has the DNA TGTGCCAGCAGTTGGGCGGGGGGGTTCATGAATACGCAGTATTTT. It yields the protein CASSWAGGFMNTQYF.

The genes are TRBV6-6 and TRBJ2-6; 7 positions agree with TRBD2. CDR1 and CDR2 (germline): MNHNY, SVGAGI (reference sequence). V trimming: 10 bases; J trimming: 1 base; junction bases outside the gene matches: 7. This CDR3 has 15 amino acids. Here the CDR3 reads CATGGSWSGANVLTF. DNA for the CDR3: TGTGCCACCGGGGGGTCCTGGTCTGGGGCCAACGTCCTGACTTTC.

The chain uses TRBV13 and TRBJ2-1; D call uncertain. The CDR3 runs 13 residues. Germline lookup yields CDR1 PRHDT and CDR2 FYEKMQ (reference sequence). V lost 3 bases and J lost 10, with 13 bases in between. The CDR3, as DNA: TGTGCCAGCAGCTTTCTGACCAGTCAGGAGCAGTTCTTC. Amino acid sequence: CASSFLTSQEQFF. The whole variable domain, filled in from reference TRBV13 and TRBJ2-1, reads AAGVIQSPRHLIKEKRETATLKCYPIPRHDTVYWYQQGPGQDPQFLISFYEKMQSDKGSIPDRFSAQQFSDYHSELNMSSLELGDSALYFCASSFLTSQEQFFGPGTRLTVL.

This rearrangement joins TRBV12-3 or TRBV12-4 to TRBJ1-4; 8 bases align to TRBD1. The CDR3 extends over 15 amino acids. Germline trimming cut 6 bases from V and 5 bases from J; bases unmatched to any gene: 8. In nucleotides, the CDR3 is TGTGCCAGCAGGCAACCGCAGGGGGCCAATGAAAAACTGTTTTTT. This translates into CASRQPQGANEKLFF.

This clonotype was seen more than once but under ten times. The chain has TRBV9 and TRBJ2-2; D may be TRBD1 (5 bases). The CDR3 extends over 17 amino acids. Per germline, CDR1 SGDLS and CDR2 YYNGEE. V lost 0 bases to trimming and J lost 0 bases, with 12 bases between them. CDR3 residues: CASSVGRGTANTGELFF. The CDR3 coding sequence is TGTGCCAGCAGCGTAGGAAGGGGAACAGCGAACACCGGGGAGCTGTTTTTT.

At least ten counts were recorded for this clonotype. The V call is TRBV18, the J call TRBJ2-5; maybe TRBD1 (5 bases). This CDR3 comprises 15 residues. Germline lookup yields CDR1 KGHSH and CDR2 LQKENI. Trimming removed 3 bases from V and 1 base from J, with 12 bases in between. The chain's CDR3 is CASSPNQGSQETQYF. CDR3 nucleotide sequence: TGTGCCAGCTCACCCAACCAGGGATCCCAAGAGACCCAGTACTTC.

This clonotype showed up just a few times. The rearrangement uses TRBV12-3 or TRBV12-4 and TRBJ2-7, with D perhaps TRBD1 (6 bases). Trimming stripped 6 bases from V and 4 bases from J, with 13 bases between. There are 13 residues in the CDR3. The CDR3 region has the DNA TGTGCCAGCAGCCCGGGACACCAGTACGAGCAGTACTTC. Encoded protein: CASSPGHQYEQYF.

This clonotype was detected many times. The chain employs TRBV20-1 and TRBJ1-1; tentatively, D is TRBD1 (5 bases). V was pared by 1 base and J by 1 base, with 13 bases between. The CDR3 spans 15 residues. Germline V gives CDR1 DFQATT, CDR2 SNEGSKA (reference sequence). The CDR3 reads CSARGMGQGNTEAFF. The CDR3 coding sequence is TGCAGTGCTAGAGGAATGGGGCAGGGGAACACTGAAGCTTTCTTT.

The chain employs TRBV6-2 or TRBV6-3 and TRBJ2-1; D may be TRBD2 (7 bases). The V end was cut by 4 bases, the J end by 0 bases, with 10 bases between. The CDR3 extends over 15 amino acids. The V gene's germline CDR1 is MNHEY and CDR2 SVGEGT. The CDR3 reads CASSWRGPSYNEQFF. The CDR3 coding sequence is TGTGCCAGCAGTTGGCGGGGGCCCTCCTACAATGAGCAGTTCTTC.

The CDR3 sequence is CASSLVPDSDTQYF. The DNA of the CDR3 is TGCGCCAGCAGCTTGGTCCCAGACAGCGATACGCAGTATTTT. The chain recombines TRBV5-1 with TRBJ2-3; maybe TRBD1 (5 bases). The V and J ends lost 0 bases and 6 bases respectively, with 11 bases between them. Germline V lookup: CDR1 SGHRS, CDR2 YFSETQ. This CDR3 has 14 amino acids.